The 19 T cell receptor beta chains given below trace back to one sample, sequenced in a study of post-analysis software for immune sequencing data. The study, taken as a whole, reports: Included in a set of several TRBV segments more frequent in patients than controls were TRBV5-6, TRBV5-1 and TRBV20-1.

These receptors' antigens are unknown. Researchers reported that TCR beta cDNA libraries carried unique molecular identifiers. TCRdb re-called the PCR reads through MiXCR, storing one row per CDR3 protein. Of some 690,000 distinct CDR3 sequences in the sample, just under 30% were seen once. The sample was blood. These TCRs come from a girl aged 10 to 17 with multiple sclerosis.

The chain joins TRBV20-1 to TRBJ2-3; 8 nucleotides match TRBD2. This CDR3 contains 15 residues. Germline loops: CDR1 DFQATT, CDR2 SNEGSKA (reference sequence). With V trimmed by 5 bases and J by 0 bases, 7 bases remained unmatched. The CDR3 sequence is CSALGASGSTDTQYF. CDR3 DNA sequence: TGCAGTGCTCTTGGGGCTAGCGGGAGCACAGATACGCAGTATTTT.

This clonotype came up a few times. This sequence joins TRBV28 and TRBJ2-3, with D tentatively TRBD1 or TRBD2 (5 bases each). Trimming removed 7 bases at V and 1 base at J, with 12 bases between. The CDR3 runs to 14 residues. CDR1 is MDHEN and CDR2 is SYDVKM in the germline V gene. Here the CDR3 DNA reads TGTGCCAGCAAGGGGCAGGGAGGCACAGATACGCAGTATTTT. This sequence encodes CASKGQGGTDTQYF.

V usage is TRBV7-2 and J usage is TRBJ2-5; 9 nucleotides line up with TRBD2. CDR1 SGHTA and CDR2 FQGNSA come from the germline V gene. With V trimmed by 5 bases and J by 5 bases, 15 bases remained unmatched. The CDR3 spans 17 residues. In DNA, the CDR3 is TGTGCCAGCAGCCTCGGTCGGGTTAGCGGGGGTGGGGAGACCCAGTACTTC. Its translation: CASSLGRVSGGGETQYF.

Only a few counts were recorded for this clonotype. The rearrangement links TRBV3-1 to TRBJ2-7; 7 bases match TRBD2. Germline CDR1 is LGHDT and CDR2 is YNNKEL (reference sequence). The CDR3 length is 15 residues. The J segment lost 2 bases and the V segment lost 0 bases, leaving 4 bases of the junction unmatched. Here the CDR3 reads CASSQDERGPYEQYF. The CDR3 DNA reads as TGTGCCAGCAGCCAAGATGAGCGGGGTCCCTACGAGCAGTACTTC.

The gene calls are TRBV7-9 and TRBJ2-5, with D possibly TRBD1 on 6 matching bases. The V end was cut by 5 bases, the J end by 3 bases, with 10 bases between. In germline, CDR1 is SEHNR, CDR2 FQNEAQ (reference sequence). This CDR3 comprises 13 residues. CDR3 sequence (DNA): TGTGCCAGCAGCCAACAGGGAAAAGAGACCCAGTACTTC. It codes for CASSQQGKETQYF.

In its sample, this clonotype was seen a few times. This chain links TRBV20-1 with TRBJ1-6; the D is unclear. The germline V gene encodes CDR1 DFQATT and CDR2 SNEGSKA (reference sequence). The length of the CDR3 is 13 residues. V shed 5 bases and J shed 10 bases, with 15 bases lying between them. The CDR3 sequence: CSAGMALGSPLHF. CDR3 nucleotides: TGCAGTGCTGGGATGGCTTTGGGCTCACCCCTCCACTTT.

In DNA, the CDR3 is TGTGCCAGCAGGAAAAGGGAGACTAACTATGGCTACACCTTC. Its translation: CASRKRETNYGYTF. The chain has TRBV12-3 or TRBV12-4 and TRBJ1-2; D unresolved. The CDR3 has 14 amino acids. Trimming took 6 bases from V and 0 from J, leaving 11 bases between them.

This clonotype has only a few counts. The chain combines TRBV5-6 with TRBJ1-1; tentative D call: TRBD1 (6 bases). Trimming took 4 bases from V and 4 from J, leaving 20 bases between them. The CDR3 is made up of 16 amino acids. Per the germline V gene, CDR1 is SGHDT and CDR2 is YYEEEE. The CDR3 bases are TGTGCCAGCAGCCGTTGGGTGGGGGCGTCTGGCACTGAAGCTTTCTTT. This encodes CASSRWVGASGTEAFF.

The genes are TRBV6-1 and TRBJ2-1; 7 bases map to TRBD2. V dropped 0 bases and J dropped 2; count of bases not matched to a gene: 16. This CDR3 has 20 amino acids. CDR1 MNHNS and CDR2 SASEGT come from the germline V gene. CDR3 amino acids: CASSEAAGMGGSSPYNEQFF. CDR3 DNA: TGTGCCAGCAGTGAAGCGGCGGGGATGGGCGGGAGTTCGCCCTACAATGAGCAGTTCTTC.

The table lists this clonotype with many counts. The V call is TRBV20-1, the J call TRBJ2-1, with D perhaps being TRBD1 or TRBD2 (5 bases each). Germline V gene sequence: CDR1 DFQATT, CDR2 SNEGSKA (reference sequence). Trimming took 4 bases from V and 6 from J, leaving 16 bases between them. This CDR3 has 14 amino acids. The chain's CDR3 is CSANRDPVLNEQFF. The CDR3 bases are TGCAGTGCTAACCGGGACCCGGTGCTCAATGAGCAGTTCTTC.

With respect to this clonotype: One junction end disagrees with the germline gene, perhaps due to a read error. The CDR3 protein is CASSLRAAGERDNEQFF. The CDR3 DNA sequence: TGTGCTAGCAGCTTACGTGCAGCGGGGGAGAGAGACAATGAGCAGTTCTTC. This chain joins TRBV7-7 and TRBJ2-1; 8 positions match TRBD2. Germline V gene data show CDR1 as SSHAT and CDR2 as FNYEAQ (reference sequence). This CDR3 is 17 amino acids long.

This clonotype was seen only a few times. The chain joins TRBV10-1 to TRBJ2-7; weak D call: TRBD2 (7 bases). Germline loops: CDR1 WNHNN, CDR2 SYGVQD (reference sequence). Trimming left V 9 bases short and J 1 base short, with 19 bases between. The CDR3 runs to 15 residues. The CDR3 bases are TGCGCCAGTGGGGGGGGCGAGGATGCATCCTACGAGCAGTACTTC. Translating it yields CASGGGEDASYEQYF.

This clonotype has at least ten counts. The chain joins TRBV5-1 to TRBJ2-7; TRBD1 agrees at 8 bases. V lost 4 bases to trimming and J lost 3 bases; unmatched junction nucleotides: 6. This CDR3 contains 14 residues. Germline CDR1 SGHRS, CDR2 YFSETQ. Here the CDR3 reads CASSGGQDLYEQYF. The CDR3 region has the DNA TGCGCCAGCAGCGGGGGACAGGACCTCTACGAGCAGTACTTC.

The chain has TRBV3-1 and TRBJ2-1; D gene ambiguous. In germline, CDR1 is LGHDT, CDR2 YNNKEL (reference sequence). Trimming removed 2 bases at V and 9 bases at J, with 14 bases between. CDR3 length: 14 amino acids. The DNA of the CDR3 is TGTGCCAGCAGCCAACTTGCCGCGGAGACTGAGCAGTTCTTC. Translating it yields CASSQLAAETEQFF.

J is TRBJ1-5 and V is TRBV28, with 10 bases identical to TRBD1. With 2 bases clipped from V and 8 bases from J, the junction kept 15 bases outside the gene matches. Germline V gives CDR1 MDHEN, CDR2 SYDVKM. The CDR3 loop spans 18 amino acids. As DNA, the CDR3 is TGTGCCAGCAGTTTACCCCCGGACAGGGGGTATTTTCGTGAGCCCCAGCATTTT. Its protein product is CASSLPPDRGYFREPQHF.

V usage is TRBV28 and J usage is TRBJ1-6; a possible D gene is TRBD1 (6 bases). V was cut by 4 bases and J by 10 bases, with 14 bases left in between. The CDR3 consists of 14 residues. CDR1 and CDR2 from the germline V gene are MDHEN and SYDVKM. CDR3 DNA sequence: TGTGCCAGCAGTTGGGGCAGGGGCAGCTCACCCCTCCACTTT. Translated, it gives CASSWGRGSSPLHF. Full variable domain (missing parts from reference TRBV28 and TRBJ1-6): DVKVTQSSRYLVKRTGEKVFLECVQDMDHENMFWYRQDPGLGLRLIYFSYDVKMKEKGDIPEGYSVSREKKERFSLILESASTNQTSMYLCASSWGRGSSPLHFGNGTRLTVT.

The V gene is TRBV10-3, the J gene TRBJ2-1, with D hard to call. V was pared by 10 bases and J by 5 bases, with 9 bases between. Germline V gives CDR1 ENHRY, CDR2 SYGVKD. The CDR3 length is 11 residues. The CDR3 nucleotides read TGTGCCACTCTAAGCCACAATGAGCAGTTCTTC. Its translation: CATLSHNEQFF.

The chain recombines TRBV11-3 with TRBJ2-1; 11 bases fit TRBD2. There are 14 residues in the CDR3. Germline V gene sequence: CDR1 SGHNT, CDR2 YENEEA. The V and J ends lost 3 bases and 8 bases, in that order; junction bases with no gene match: 3. CDR3 sequence reads: CASSLGLAEDEQFF. The CDR3 region has the DNA TGTGCCAGCAGCTTGGGACTAGCGGAGGATGAGCAGTTCTTC.

For this clonotype: One base away lies a much larger clone, so this may be a sequencing read error. V and J are TRBV29-1 and TRBJ2-1; TRBD2 matches 14 bases. CDR3 size: 14 residues. The V segment lost 6 bases and the J segment 8 bases; nucleotides outside the gene matches: 6. The germline gives CDR1 SQVTM, CDR2 ANQGSEA. CDR3 sequence reads: CSVTGTSGGYEQFF. In DNA, the CDR3 is TGCAGCGTCACCGGGACTAGCGGGGGATATGAGCAGTTCTTC.